The source of this TCR beta chain is a study of cytomegalovirus exposure and HLA in healthy donors. The PCR had 60 Vbeta and 13 Jbeta primers. TCRdb's copy holds only in-frame clones and misses some; the assay was immunoSEQ multiplex PCR. This sample has some 160,000 clones, with more than 80% found just once. The CDR3 spans 13 residues. The germline V gene encodes CDR1 MNHNY and CDR2 SVGAGI (reference sequence). The V segment lost 8 bases and the J segment 6 bases; nucleotides outside the gene matches: 6. Findings of the study overall: Among the most significant clusters, several appeared linked to common viral pathogens in a later analysis. Researchers reported in a later analysis that a missense DCLRE1C variant was tied to TCR beta V- and J-gene trimming. The study flagged approximately 180 TCR beta chains as cytomegalovirus-associated. High sensitivity and specificity were reportedly achieved when the classifier diagnosed cytomegalovirus status.

This clone was picked up one time. Its target is not known. The genes are TRBV6-6 and TRBJ1-1; TRBD1 matches at 10 bases. This receptor was identified in a middle-aged woman in good health and CMV-seropositive. Sample: PBMCs. As DNA, the CDR3 is TGTGCCAGCGTGGGACAGGGGTTATCTGAAGCTTTCTTT. Protein sequence: CASVGQGLSEAFF.